The 14 T cell receptor beta chains given below trace back to one sample, sequenced in a study of blood T cells in healthy people across ages. A second PCR of 7 to 11 cycles used a sample-barcoded 5' primer and a J-beta primer mix. Using its own MiXCR run on the 5' RACE reads, TCRdb lists one record per CDR3 protein. The sample comprises hundreds of thousands of distinct CDR3 sequences, 25% to 35% of which are singletons, and around 16% rests with the top ten. Sequenced material: blood. These receptors all stem from an elderly woman in good health.

At least ten counts were recorded for this clonotype. The chain has TRBV30 and TRBJ2-7, with 8 bases lining up with TRBD1. The CDR3 is 12 residues long. Germline V CDR1 and CDR2: GTSNPN, SVGIG (reference sequence). The trim removed 2 bases at V and 7 bases at J, leaving 4 bases unmatched. The CDR3 protein is CAWSKQGEEQYF. For the CDR3, the DNA is TGTGCCTGGAGTAAACAGGGGGAGGAGCAGTACTTC.

The chain links TRBV6-5 to TRBJ2-3; D is uncertain. Deletions cut 0 bases from V and 4 bases from J, with 14 bases between. CDR1 and CDR2 (germline): MNHEY, SVGAGI. This CDR3 comprises 16 residues. CDR3 sequence reads: CASSYSATSFADTQYF. The CDR3 bases are TGTGCCAGCAGTTACTCGGCGACGTCCTTCGCAGATACGCAGTATTTT.

There are many counts of this clonotype. The chain carries TRBV6-5 and TRBJ2-1; D possibly corresponds to TRBD2 (5 bases). The germline gives CDR1 MNHEY, CDR2 SVGAGI. V gave up 9 bases and J gave up 6 bases, with 18 bases separating them. This CDR3 is built from 14 residues. CDR3 loop: CASRRAVLLNEQFF. The CDR3 region has the DNA TGTGCCAGTAGGAGAGCGGTGCTTCTCAATGAGCAGTTCTTC.

The chain has TRBV27 and TRBJ1-6, with 7 bases matching TRBD1. CDR1 is MNHEY, CDR2 SMNVEV, per germline (reference sequence). V lost 3 bases and J lost 7; bases outside the gene matches: 3. This CDR3 is built from 14 residues. The CDR3 bases are TGTGCCAGCAGTTTCCCGGACAGGAATTCACCCCTCCACTTT. Translation gives CASSFPDRNSPLHF.

This clonotype appeared many times. Germline is not matched at one junction end, which may reflect a read error. The chain employs TRBV20-1 and TRBJ2-5; TRBD2 aligns across 9 bases. The CDR3 length is 15 residues. Germline CDR1 reads DFQATT; CDR2 reads SNEGSKA (reference sequence). CDR3 region: CSARGPSGDQETQYF. The CDR3 coding sequence is TGCAGTGCCAGAGGGCCTAGCGGGGACCAAGAGACCCAGTACTTC.

The chain couples TRBV4-3 to TRBJ2-7; 7 bases fit TRBD1. Unmatched junction bases numbered 13, after V lost 4 bases and J lost 7 bases. The CDR3 is 15 amino acids. The V gene's germline CDR1 is LGHNA and CDR2 YSLEER. The CDR3 is CASSRAQAGGVEQYF. The CDR3 DNA reads as TGCGCCAGCAGCCGGGCCCAGGCAGGGGGAGTAGAGCAGTACTTC.

Comment on this clonotype: This may be a read error, as it is one base from a much larger clone. This chain links TRBV20-1 with TRBJ1-4; unclear D gene. Germline V CDR1 and CDR2: DFQATT, SNEGSKA (reference sequence). The CDR3 covers 14 residues. Here the CDR3 DNA reads TGCAGTGCTAGGAAAGCAGGAACTAATGAAAAACGGTTTTTT. Amino acid sequence: CSARKAGTNEKRFF.

The chain links TRBV28 to TRBJ2-3, with a tentative D call TRBD2 (6 bases). Germline V gene sequence: CDR1 MDHEN, CDR2 SYDVKM. V lost 10 bases and J lost 1, with 9 bases in between. The CDR3 loop spans 12 amino acids. Written as DNA, the CDR3 is TGTGCCACCGCGGGACGCACAGATACGCAGTATTTT. Translating it yields CATAGRTDTQYF.

The sample holds a few counts of this clonotype. CDR3 protein: CSASPGTGATTEAFF. CDR3 DNA sequence: TGCAGTGCTAGTCCCGGGACAGGGGCTACCACTGAAGCTTTCTTT. The rearrangement links TRBV20-1 to TRBJ1-1, with 10 bases lining up with TRBD1. The CDR3 totals 15 residues. CDR1 is DFQATT and CDR2 is SNEGSKA in the germline V gene (reference sequence). Unmatched junction bases numbered 8, after V lost 3 bases and J lost 4 bases.

This clonotype was seen at least ten times. V gene TRBV12-3 or TRBV12-4 combines with J gene TRBJ2-7; 7 bases agree with TRBD1. The length of the CDR3 is 14 residues. The trim removed 8 bases at V and 7 bases at J, leaving 14 bases unmatched. The CDR3 DNA is TGTGCCAGCGCTGCCCAGGGCAGGGGGTGGGAGCAGTACTTC. Amino acids: CASAAQGRGWEQYF.

As concerns this clonotype: This may come from a read error, since a much larger clone is one base off. This CDR3 is CARSVTSGSYEQYF. CDR3 sequence (DNA): TGTGCCCGCAGCGTTACTAGCGGCTCCTACGAGCAGTACTTC. The V and J genes are TRBV2 and TRBJ2-7, with 8 bases aligning to TRBD2. The CDR3 spans 14 residues. CDR1 is SNHLY, CDR2 FYNNEI, per germline.

This clonotype was recorded a few times. V and J are TRBV7-9 and TRBJ2-7; D may be TRBD1 (6 bases). The end of the DNA is better explained by TRBJ2-5, so the J call may be wrong. CDR1 SEHNR and CDR2 FQNEAQ come from the germline V gene (reference sequence). CDR3 size: 14 residues. CDR3 in DNA: TGTGCCAGCAACTCCCAGGGGTTAGGAGAGACCCAGTACTTC. Protein product: CASNSQGLGETQYF.

The CDR3 sequence: CAWRLLPHRHTEAFF. For the CDR3, the DNA is TGTGCCTGGAGACTACTACCCCATAGGCACACTGAAGCTTTCTTT. The V and J genes are TRBV30 and TRBJ1-1; D is unresolved. This CDR3 is built from 15 residues. Looked up from germline, CDR1 is GTSNPN and CDR2 is SVGIG (reference sequence). Trimming took 3 bases from V and 3 from J, leaving 17 bases between them.

The chain uses TRBV7-9 and TRBJ2-1, with D perhaps matching TRBD1 (5 bases). The CDR3 has 17 residues. The V and J ends lost 4 bases and 0 bases respectively, with 16 bases between them. Germline V gene sequence: CDR1 SEHNR, CDR2 FQNEAQ (reference sequence). This CDR3 reads CASSSGQGRSSYNEQFF. The CDR3 DNA reads TGTGCCAGCAGCTCAGGCCAGGGCCGGAGCTCCTACAATGAGCAGTTCTTC.